This section outlines one T cell receptor beta chain sequence together with its context. Its antigen is undetermined. This record comes from a study of vaccination and CD4 T cells after COVID-19. Scientists ran DNA taken from cultured CD4+ T cells through the Oncomine TCR Beta short-read assay for sequencing. TCRdb reprocessed the PCR reads with MiXCR, giving one entry per CDR3 protein. The table records approximately 16,000 distinct CDR3 sequences, 36% of them present only once. The CDR3 has 14 residues. The V gene end was trimmed by 9 bases and the J gene end by 4 bases; junction bases not matched to a gene: 11. Germline V CDR1 and CDR2: LNHDA, SQIVND (reference sequence). This sample's treatment: approximately nine-day PBMC culture with coronavirus spike peptide pools or control peptides (ViraFEST assay).

The chain uses TRBV19 and TRBJ1-2, with 7 bases aligning to TRBD1. The TCR comes from a human donor who received a COVID-19 vaccine. The sequenced sample was CD4+ T cells from blood, cultured in vitro, obtained before SARS-CoV-2 vaccination. The CDR3 DNA reads as TGTGCCAGCGAGCACAGGGGTAAGGGCTATGGCTACACCTTC. Protein sequence: CASEHRGKGYGYTF.